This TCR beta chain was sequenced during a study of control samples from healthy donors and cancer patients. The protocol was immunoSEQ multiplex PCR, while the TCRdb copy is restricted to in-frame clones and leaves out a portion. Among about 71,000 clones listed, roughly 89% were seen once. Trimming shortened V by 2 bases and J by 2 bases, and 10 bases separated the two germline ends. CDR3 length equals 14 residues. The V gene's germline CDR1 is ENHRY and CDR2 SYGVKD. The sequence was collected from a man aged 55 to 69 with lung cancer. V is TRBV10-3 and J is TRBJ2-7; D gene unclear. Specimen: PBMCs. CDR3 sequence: CAISEGKGPYEQYV. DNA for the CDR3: TGTGCCATCAGTGAGGGCAAGGGCCCCTACGAGCAGTACGTC.